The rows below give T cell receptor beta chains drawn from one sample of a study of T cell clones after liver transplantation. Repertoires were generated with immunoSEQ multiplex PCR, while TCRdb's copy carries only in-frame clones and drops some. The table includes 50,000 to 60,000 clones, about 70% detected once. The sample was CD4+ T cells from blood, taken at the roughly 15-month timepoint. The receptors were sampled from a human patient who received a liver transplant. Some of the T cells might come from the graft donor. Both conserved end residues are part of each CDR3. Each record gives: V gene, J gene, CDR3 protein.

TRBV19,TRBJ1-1,CASRSLNTEAFF
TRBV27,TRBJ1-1,CASRGLGGNTEAFF
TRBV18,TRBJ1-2,CASSPGRQDRYGYTF
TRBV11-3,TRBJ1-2,CASSLGLGSGSGYTF
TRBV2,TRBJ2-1,CASRSGDSREQFF
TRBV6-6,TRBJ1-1,CASSSLGLREAFF
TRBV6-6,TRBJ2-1,CASSLYNEQFF
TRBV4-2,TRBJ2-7,CASSLTSGEKPQYF
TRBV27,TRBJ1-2,CASSPNTNTRGYTF
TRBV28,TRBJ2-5,CASSSLGTDQETQYF
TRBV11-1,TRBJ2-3,CASSPVGGRGTDTQYF
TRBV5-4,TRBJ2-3,CASSSGTQSGTDTQYF
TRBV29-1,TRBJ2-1,CSVRRGAWDNEQFF
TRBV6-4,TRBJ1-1,CASSVDRAMNTEAFF
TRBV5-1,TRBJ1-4,CASSLSRTGGEKLFF
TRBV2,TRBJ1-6,CASSKGGQSSYNSPLHF
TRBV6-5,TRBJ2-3,CASSHRTQQDTQYF
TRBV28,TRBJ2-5,CASSFTGGRETQYF
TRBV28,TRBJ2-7,CASSLSGYEQYF
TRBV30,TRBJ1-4,CAWSPGTGYEKLFF
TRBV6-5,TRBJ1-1,CASKRGTEAFF
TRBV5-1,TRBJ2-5,CASSFVGETQYF
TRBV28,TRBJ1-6,CASSPTGGGRNSPLHF
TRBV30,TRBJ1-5,CACQDSSNQPQHF
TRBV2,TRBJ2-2,CASMGGSNTGELFF
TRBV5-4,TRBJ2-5,CASSLDQAQETQYF
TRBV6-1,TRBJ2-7,CASSARDRGLKLVDEQYF
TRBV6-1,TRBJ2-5,CASGGTREETQYF
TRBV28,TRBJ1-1,CASSSTTGTEHTEAFF
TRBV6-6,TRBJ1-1,CASSPGQGTEAFF
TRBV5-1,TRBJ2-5,CASSLNRGAETQYF
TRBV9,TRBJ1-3,CASSVRGLEDTIYF
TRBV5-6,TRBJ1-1,CASSLANRGERPEAFF
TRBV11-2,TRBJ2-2,CASSLGDRGRTGELFF
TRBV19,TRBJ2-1,CASQRGAGGPVDEQFF
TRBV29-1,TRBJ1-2,CSGGQGSGYTF
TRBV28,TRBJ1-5,CASSGQRYNQPQHF
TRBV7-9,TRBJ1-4,CASSLDGTGNEKLFF
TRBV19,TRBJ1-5,CASSMSAADQPQHF
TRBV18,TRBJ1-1,CASSPGWNTEAFF
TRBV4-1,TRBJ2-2,CASNHLELITGELFF
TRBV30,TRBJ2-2,CAWSPGKAGELFF
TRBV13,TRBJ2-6,CASSRRGSGANVLTF
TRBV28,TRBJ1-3,CASSDSAGNTIYF
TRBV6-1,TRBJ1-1,CASSTGEANTEAFF
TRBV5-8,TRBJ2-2,CASSFLVVAGELFF
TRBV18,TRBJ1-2,CASSPGIGTGVGNTYGYTF
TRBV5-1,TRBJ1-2,CASSSPSAPQGMDYGYTF